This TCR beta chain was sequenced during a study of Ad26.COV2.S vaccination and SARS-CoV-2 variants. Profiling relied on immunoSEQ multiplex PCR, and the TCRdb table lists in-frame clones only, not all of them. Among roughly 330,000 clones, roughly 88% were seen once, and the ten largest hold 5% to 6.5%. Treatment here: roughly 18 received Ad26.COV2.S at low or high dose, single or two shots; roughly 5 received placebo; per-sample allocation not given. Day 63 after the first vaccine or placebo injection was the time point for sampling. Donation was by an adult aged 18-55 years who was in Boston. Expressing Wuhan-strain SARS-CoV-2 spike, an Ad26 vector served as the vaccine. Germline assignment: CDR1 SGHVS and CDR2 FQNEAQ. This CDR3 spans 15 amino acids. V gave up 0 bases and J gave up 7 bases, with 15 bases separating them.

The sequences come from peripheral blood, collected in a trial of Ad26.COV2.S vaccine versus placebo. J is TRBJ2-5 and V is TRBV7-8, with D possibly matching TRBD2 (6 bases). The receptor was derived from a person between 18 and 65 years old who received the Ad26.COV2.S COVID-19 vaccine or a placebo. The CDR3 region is CASSLARREIGTQYF. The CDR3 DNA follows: TGTGCCAGCAGCTTAGCGAGGAGGGAGATCGGGACCCAGTACTTC.